This note documents a single T cell receptor (beta chain) sequence. Its target antigen remains unknown. One base away there is no much larger clone; base qualities are not given. The CDR3 starts with the cysteine, ends with the phenylalanine, and has 16 residues. Just the 48-base CDR3 DNA is kept, in frame starting at base 1. Donors were healthy HIV-negative adults with no recently reported acute infections or vaccinations. All donors were Caucasian adults living in Nashville, Tennessee, USA. For unsorted samples, 100 million or so PBMCs were counted, and genomic DNA was extracted using the QIAamp DNA Blood Mini kit. After blood collection by leukapheresis, PBMCs were isolated using Ficoll-Histopaque density gradient centrifugation and then cryopreserved in the vapor phase of liquid nitrogen. Using the deep immunoSEQ assay, TCR CDR3 regions were amplified from genomic DNA by multiplex PCR. Extracted genomic DNA from each cell subset was spread evenly across all wells of several immunoSEQ 96-well plates, with each plate serving as a replicate. Each replicate PCR for unsorted PBMC received about 310 ng genomic DNA, equal to tens of thousands of T cell genomes. Ten immunoSEQ deep assay plates were used to sequence the unsorted PBMC genomic DNA. Purified libraries were quantified with a Qubit 3.0 fluorometer, sized on a Bioanalyzer 2100, and re-quantified with the KAPA Library Quantification kit. Every immunoSEQ 96-well plate was sequenced on a separate single-read 150-cycle Illumina NextSeq 550 flow cell. In the original analysis: The immunoSEQ output contained only junctional sequences without quality scores, so filtering could not match that applied to full-length reads. To assign V/J genes and CDR3, sequences were annotated against IMGT germline references using PyIR, a Python wrapper for IgBLAST v1.9. Reads were removed for weak V/J assignments (E-value above 1e-6), missing CDR3, stop codons, out-of-frame junctions, or ambiguous translated residues. V3J clonotypes were defined by identical inferred V gene, J gene, and CDR3 amino acid sequence. Percentage overlap between repertoires was calculated by dividing the number of shared unique clonotypes by the size of the smaller repertoire. Three approaches were used to assess repertoire richness: RTK rarefaction, the Chao1 estimator, and Recon v2.1 estimates of unobserved clonotypes. The table was pulled from immuneACCESS by TCRdb, which kept in-frame rearrangements only. Such tables lose some clones; where checked, under half of the loss comes from unresolved V genes, and the rest has no known cause. V, J and clone size reflect that table, while D and trimming were determined from the DNA. This sample comprises some 470,000 clones, 76% of them detected only once. Approximately 13% of the sample comes from the top ten.

This sample is part of a study of shared clonotypes between healthy human individuals (dated by TCRdb to about 2020). In terms of the full investigation: A few men and a couple of women, aged 18 to 49 years, made up the cohort. Blood TCR repertoires of a handful of healthy adults were deeply sequenced to estimate repertoire size and the extent of clonotype sharing between individuals. Different laboratories and diverse techniques were used to prepare libraries and sequence TCR repertoires, to increase sequencing depth and limit assay-specific biases. Each donor's leukapheresis produced roughly between roughly 0.85 and 10 billion PBMCs. Study-wide findings and limitations: Based on pairwise subsampling, the degree of clonotype sharing among donors was expected to be affected by sequencing depth. Because the study included a small number of donors, the genetic and exposure-history diversity represented was limited. Sampling was restricted to blood, and TCR repertoires in tissues likely differ from the TCR repertoires found in blood.

The V and J genes are TRBV21-1 and TRBJ2-3; the table calls TRBD2, which could not be checked here. TRBV21-1 is a pseudogene. The sample was PBMCs. This clonotype originated in a woman aged 40 to 50 in good health. Some clones in this sample may be carry-over from other donors' samples. The CDR3 has the sequence CASLLSGVEGTDTQYF. The DNA reads TGTGCCAGCCTGCTCAGCGGGGTGGAGGGCACAGATACGCAGTATTTT.